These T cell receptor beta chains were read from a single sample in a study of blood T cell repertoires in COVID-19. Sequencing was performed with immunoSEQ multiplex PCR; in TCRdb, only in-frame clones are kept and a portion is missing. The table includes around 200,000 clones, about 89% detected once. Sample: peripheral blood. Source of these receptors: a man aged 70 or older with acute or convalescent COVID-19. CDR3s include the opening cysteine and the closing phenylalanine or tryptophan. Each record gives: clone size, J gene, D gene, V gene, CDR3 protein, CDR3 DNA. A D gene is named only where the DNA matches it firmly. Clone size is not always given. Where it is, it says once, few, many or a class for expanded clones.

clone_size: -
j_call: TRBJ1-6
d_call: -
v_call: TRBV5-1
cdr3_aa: CASSSLQGMGGNSPLHF
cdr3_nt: TGCGCCAGCAGCTCATTACAGGGTATGGGTGGTAATTCACCCCTCCACTTT

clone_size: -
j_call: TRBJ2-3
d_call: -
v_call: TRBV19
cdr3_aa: CASSRSRDTQYF
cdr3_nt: TGTGCCAGTAGTCGATCCCGGGATACGCAGTATTTT

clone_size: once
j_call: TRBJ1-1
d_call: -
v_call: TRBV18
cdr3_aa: CATGLGMETEAFF
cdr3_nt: TGTGCCACCGGACTGGGCATGGAAACTGAAGCTTTCTTT

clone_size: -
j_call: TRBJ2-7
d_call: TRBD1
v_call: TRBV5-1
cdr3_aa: CASSSSRGQGINEQYF
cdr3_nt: TGCGCCAGCAGCTCGTCCAGGGGACAGGGAATAAACGAGCAGTACTTC

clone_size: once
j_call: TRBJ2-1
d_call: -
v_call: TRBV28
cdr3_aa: CASARGLSNEQFF
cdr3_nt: TGTGCCAGCGCAAGGGGGTTAAGCAATGAGCAGTTCTTC

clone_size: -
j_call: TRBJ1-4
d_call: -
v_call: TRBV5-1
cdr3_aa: CASSSQGGAEKLFF
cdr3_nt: TGCGCCAGCAGCTCCCAGGGAGGCGCTGAAAAACTGTTTTTT

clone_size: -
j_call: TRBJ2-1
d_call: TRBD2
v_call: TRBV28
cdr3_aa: CASSPRLAGFNEQFF
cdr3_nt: TGTGCCAGCAGTCCCCGCCTAGCGGGATTCAATGAGCAGTTCTTC

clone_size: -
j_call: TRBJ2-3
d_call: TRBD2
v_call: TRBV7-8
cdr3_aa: CASSLRLAATPGTDTQYF
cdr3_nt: TGTGCCAGCAGCCTACGACTAGCGGCAACCCCTGGCACAGATACGCAGTATTTT

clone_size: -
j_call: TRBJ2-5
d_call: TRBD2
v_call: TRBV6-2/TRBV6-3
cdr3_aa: CASSRRLAEETQYF
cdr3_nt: TGTGCCAGCAGCCGCCGACTAGCGGAAGAGACCCAGTACTTC

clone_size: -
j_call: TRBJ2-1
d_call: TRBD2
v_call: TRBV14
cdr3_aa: CASSQGISGLAVYNEQFF
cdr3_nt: TGTGCCAGCAGCCAGGGAATCTCGGGACTAGCGGTCTACAATGAGCAGTTCTTC

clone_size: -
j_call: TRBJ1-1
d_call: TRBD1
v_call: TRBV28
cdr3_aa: CASNDRVRGTEAFF
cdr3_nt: TGTGCCAGCAATGACAGGGTTCGGGGCACTGAAGCTTTCTTT

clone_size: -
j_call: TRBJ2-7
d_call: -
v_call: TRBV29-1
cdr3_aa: CSVELAGPSYEQYF
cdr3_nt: TGCAGCGTTGAGTTGGCAGGGCCATCCTACGAGCAGTACTTC

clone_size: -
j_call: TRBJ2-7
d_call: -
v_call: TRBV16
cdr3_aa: CASSRAYGQYF
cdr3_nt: TGTGCCAGCAGCCGTGCGTATGGGCAGTACTTC

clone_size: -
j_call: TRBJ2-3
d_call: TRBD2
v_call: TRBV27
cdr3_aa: CAIGTSGNTDTQYF
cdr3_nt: TGTGCCATTGGGACTAGCGGAAACACAGATACGCAGTATTTT